This passage covers 23 T cell receptor beta chains from one sample sequenced in a study of blood T cells in healthy people across ages. The authors ran a second PCR of roughly 7 to 11 cycles using a sample-barcoded 5' primer and a J-beta primer mix. TCRdb recomputed calls from the 5' RACE reads with MiXCR, one row per CDR3 protein. The table includes some 1.7 million distinct CDR3 sequences, 28% detected once. The sample was blood. All receptors come from a woman younger than 45 in good health.

There are a few counts of this clonotype. The chain links TRBV7-9 to TRBJ1-6; perhaps TRBD1 as D (5 bases). Trimming left V 7 bases short and J 9 bases short, with 19 bases between. Looked up from germline, CDR1 is SEHNR and CDR2 is FQNEAQ (reference sequence). The CDR3 sequence is 15 residues long. CDR3 in DNA: TGTGCCAGCACCTGGGGGTCAGGGCTGACTTCACCCCTCCACTTT. It encodes CASTWGSGLTSPLHF.

Concerning this clonotype itself: One junction end disagrees with the germline gene, perhaps due to a read error. This chain connects TRBV12-3 or TRBV12-4 to TRBJ2-1; no clear D gene. The CDR3 extends over 13 amino acids. Here the CDR3 DNA reads TGTGCCAGCAGTTTTGCAGGCTACGATGAGCAGTTCTTC. It yields the protein CASSFAGYDEQFF.

The gene calls are TRBV7-9 and TRBJ2-1; D perhaps matches TRBD1 (5 bases). Germline V gene sequence: CDR1 SEHNR, CDR2 FQNEAQ (reference sequence). CDR3 size: 16 residues. V was pared by 1 base and J by 6 bases, with 16 bases between. The CDR3 DNA reads as TGTGCCAGCAGCTTAGAAGGGGTGCCCCCTGGCAATGAGCAGTTCTTC. Its protein is CASSLEGVPPGNEQFF.

This clonotype occurred a few times. The chain links TRBV20-1 to TRBJ2-7, with D possibly being TRBD1 (6 bases). V gave up 4 bases and J gave up 5 bases, with 24 bases separating them. The CDR3 covers 16 residues. From germline, CDR1 is DFQATT and CDR2 SNEGSKA (reference sequence). The CDR3 nucleotides read TGCAGTGCTAAGGGACCGACAGGCCGCCTAGTAGACGAGCAGTACTTC. Its translation is CSAKGPTGRLVDEQYF.

Only a few counts were recorded for this clonotype. This rearrangement joins TRBV21-1 to TRBJ1-2; the table's D call, TRBD1, has no DNA check behind it. TRBV21-1 corresponds to a pseudogene. The length of the CDR3 is 13 residues. CDR3 in DNA: TGTGCCAGCAGCAAAGGGGGGAAAGGAGGCTACACCTTC. Translated: CASSKGGKGGYTF.

The chain has TRBV12-3 or TRBV12-4 and TRBJ2-1; 7 bases line up with TRBD1. The CDR3 is 15 amino acids. V was clipped by 1 base and J by 4 bases; unmatched bases: 4. CDR3: CASSLVTGLYNEQFF. For the CDR3, the DNA is TGTGCCAGCAGTTTAGTGACAGGGCTGTACAATGAGCAGTTCTTC.

This clonotype showed up just a few times. The chain links TRBV5-4 to TRBJ2-5, with 8 bases matching TRBD2. The CDR3 covers 18 residues. The V gene's germline CDR1 is SGHNT and CDR2 YYREEE (reference sequence). V shed 5 bases and J 1 base; nucleotides not matched to a gene: 16. The CDR3 DNA sequence: TGTGCCAGCAGATCAGGAGCCGGAAGCGGGGGACCCCAAGAGACCCAGTACTTC. Translated, it gives CASRSGAGSGGPQETQYF.

J is TRBJ2-7 and V is TRBV27; 11 bases agree with TRBD2. The CDR3 loop spans 14 amino acids. J gave up 6 bases and V 6 bases, and 7 bases lay outside the gene matches. Germline assignment: CDR1 MNHEY and CDR2 SMNVEV (reference sequence). The CDR3 protein is CASRDLAGGSEQYF. CDR3 in DNA: TGTGCCAGCAGGGACCTAGCGGGAGGCAGCGAGCAGTACTTC.

This clonotype came up a few times. Sequence at one end of the junction differs from germline and may be a read error. The genes are TRBV7-2 and TRBJ2-1; D remains ambiguous. Germline V gives CDR1 SGHTA, CDR2 FQGNSA. The CDR3 covers 13 residues. This CDR3 reads CASSFNGIGEQFF. The CDR3, as DNA: TGTGCCAGTAGCTTCAATGGTATCGGGGAGCAGTTCTTC.

The chain couples TRBV12-3 or TRBV12-4 to TRBJ1-5, with D hard to call. The CDR3 length is 13 residues. Trimming pared 4 bases from V and 0 bases from J, leaving 4 bases between. The CDR3 here is CASSWASNQPQHF. Here the CDR3 DNA reads TGTGCCAGCAGTTGGGCTAGCAATCAGCCCCAGCATTTT.

The chain links TRBV15 to TRBJ1-2, with TRBD1 matching over 7 bases. The junction had 12 bases not matched to a gene; V was cut back by 5 bases and J by 6 bases. The CDR3 spans 15 residues. Germline V CDR1 and CDR2: LNHNV, YYDKDF (reference sequence). CDR3 nucleotide sequence: TGTGCCACCAGCCATCGTAGGCAGGGGGGGGATGGCTACACCTTC. Its translation: CATSHRRQGGDGYTF.

The CDR3 is CASGPQSTGELFF. The CDR3 DNA reads as TGTGCCAGCGGCCCACAGAGCACCGGGGAGCTGTTTTTT. The chain links TRBV28 to TRBJ2-2; D not certain. V lost 8 bases, J lost 4 bases, and 11 bases lay in between. The CDR3 consists of 13 residues. Germline V gene lookup returns CDR1 MDHEN and CDR2 SYDVKM.

V and J are TRBV7-2 and TRBJ2-7, with D perhaps TRBD1 or TRBD2 (5 bases each). Germline V CDR1 and CDR2: SGHTA, FQGNSA. Trimming shortened V by 1 base and J by 2 bases, and 12 bases separated the two germline ends. The CDR3 is 15 amino acids. The CDR3 region is CASSLGRGAAYEQYF. The CDR3 DNA follows: TGTGCCAGCAGCTTAGGTAGAGGGGCCGCCTACGAGCAGTACTTC. Drawing the rest from reference TRBV7-2 and TRBJ2-7, the complete variable domain is GAGVSQSPSNKVTEKGKDVELRCDPISGHTALYWYRQSLGQGLEFLIYFQGNSAPDKSGLPSDRFSAERTGGSVSTLTIQRTQQEDSAVYLCASSLGRGAAYEQYFGPGTRLTVT.

This clonotype was seen many times. The chain recombines TRBV20-1 with TRBJ2-7; 9 nucleotides match TRBD2. J lost 1 base, V lost 2 bases, and 6 bases had no gene match. The CDR3 sequence is 15 residues long. Germline V CDR1 and CDR2: DFQATT, SNEGSKA (reference sequence). The CDR3: CSARPPGLASYEQYF. CDR3 nucleotide sequence: TGCAGTGCTAGACCTCCCGGACTAGCGTCCTACGAGCAGTACTTC.

This clonotype was counted between two and nine times. This chain uses TRBV9 with TRBJ1-2, with TRBD1 as a possible D gene (5 bases). The CDR3 spans 13 residues. The V end was cut by 0 bases, the J end by 7 bases, with 10 bases between. CDR1 and CDR2 from the germline V gene are SGDLS and YYNGEE. The CDR3 coding sequence is TGTGCCAGCAGCGTAGGAGGGGCGTTTGGCTACACCTTC. It yields the protein CASSVGGAFGYTF.

The rearrangement joins TRBV6-5 to TRBJ2-2; perhaps TRBD1 as D (5 bases). Germline values: CDR1 MNHEY, CDR2 SVGAGI. The CDR3 runs 14 residues. Trimming cost V 4 bases and J 8 bases, with 14 bases left between them. The CDR3 is CASSLSTEWGELFF. CDR3 coding DNA: TGTGCCAGCAGTTTATCGACAGAGTGGGGGGAGCTGTTTTTT.

This clonotype has more than one count but fewer than ten. The chain employs TRBV5-1 and TRBJ2-5; D perhaps matches TRBD2 (5 bases). V shed 2 bases and J shed 4 bases, with 15 bases lying between them. The CDR3 spans 15 residues. CDR1 and CDR2 from the germline V gene are SGHRS and YFSETQ. This CDR3 is CASSLFGVKGETQYF. For the CDR3, the DNA is TGCGCCAGCAGCTTATTCGGGGTGAAAGGAGAGACCCAGTACTTC.

This chain's CDR3 is CSAEPGPSQPQHF. CDR3 bases: TGCAGTGCGGAGCCGGGCCCAAGTCAGCCCCAGCATTTT. This chain joins TRBV20-1 and TRBJ1-5; D gene unclear. Trimming cost V 6 bases and J 6 bases, with 15 bases left between them. Germline lookup yields CDR1 DFQATT and CDR2 SNEGSKA (reference sequence). There are 13 residues in the CDR3.

For this clonotype: It may be a read error: a sequence one base away is much more abundant. A read error is likely, as this CDR3 ends without the conserved phenylalanine or tryptophan. The genes are TRBV20-1 and TRBJ2-7, with 7 bases that match TRBD2. J lost 0 bases, V lost 0 bases, and 2 bases had no gene match. Germline lookup yields CDR1 DFQATT and CDR2 SNEGSKA (reference sequence). The CDR3 spans 14 residues. The CDR3 reads CSARDKRGSYEQYL. The DNA for the CDR3 is TGCAGTGCTAGAGATAAGCGGGGCTCCTACGAGCAGTACTTA.

This sequence joins TRBV25-1 and TRBJ1-2; D is perhaps TRBD1 (6 bases). Germline CDR1 MGHDK, CDR2 SYGVNS. The CDR3 totals 18 residues. With 3 bases removed from V and 3 bases from J, the gap between germline ends came to 23 bases. The CDR3 DNA sequence: TGTGCCAGCAGTGATAACCCCGAGTCGGGGGCTAATCACTATGGCTACACCTTC. Translated, it gives CASSDNPESGANHYGYTF.

This chain connects TRBV11-2 to TRBJ1-4, with 7 bases lining up with TRBD1. The CDR3 spans 15 residues. After removal of 4 bases from V and 3 bases from J, the junction contained 5 bases not matched to a gene. Germline-derived CDR1 and CDR2 are SGHAT and FQNNGV. DNA of the CDR3: TGTGCCAGCAGCTCTAACAGGGGTGCTAATGAAAAACTGTTTTTT. Residues: CASSSNRGANEKLFF.

In DNA, the CDR3 is TGCGCCAGCAGTGGGACAGGGGTATTTACTGAAGCTTTCTTT. Translation: CASSGTGVFTEAFF. The gene calls are TRBV5-1 and TRBJ1-1; 10 bases align to TRBD1. Germline V gives CDR1 SGHRS, CDR2 YFSETQ. The CDR3 length is 14 residues. The V gene end was trimmed by 5 bases and the J gene end by 5 bases; junction bases not matched to a gene: 6.

This clonotype has a count of ten or more. The chain recombines TRBV20-1 with TRBJ2-7; weak D call: TRBD2 (5 bases). The CDR3 runs 12 residues. Germline V CDR1 and CDR2: DFQATT, SNEGSKA (reference sequence). V lost 3 bases and J 3 bases, leaving 9 bases between the germline ends. The CDR3 nucleotides are TGCAGTGCTAGCAGTGCGGGCTACGAGCAGTACTTC. Translating gives CSASSAGYEQYF.